Listed below are T cell receptor beta chains from one sample, sequenced in a study of Graves' ophthalmopathy and Graves' hyperthyroidism. From the multiplex PCR reads, TCRdb called clonotypes with MiXCR, one entry per CDR3 protein. The sample includes roughly 400,000 distinct CDR3 sequences, around 20% seen only once; the top ten take 1.6%. The sequenced sample was peripheral blood. The receptors were gathered from a woman between 18 and 30 years old with Graves' ophthalmopathy. Both conserved end residues are trimmed from each CDR3. Each record gives: V gene, J gene, D gene, CDR3 protein. The D gene is left open where the match is weak.

TRBV20-1	TRBJ1-2	.	SARAGETYGYT
TRBV20-1	TRBJ2-7	TRBD1	SARDPGTGFDEQY
TRBV30	TRBJ1-1	.	AWGVRPGRVRGKGAEAF
TRBV5-1	TRBJ2-7	TRBD1	ASSLGTGNYEQY
TRBV6-5	TRBJ1-5	.	ASSYSAGVGPQH
TRBV28	TRBJ1-3	.	ASSLWWDSGNTIY
TRBV28	TRBJ2-7	TRBD1	ASSWTGSISSYEQY
TRBV7-9	TRBJ2-7	.	ASSLNNAEQY
TRBV6-2/TRBV6-3	TRBJ1-2	.	AHRRAGTVNYGYT
TRBV12-3/TRBV12-4	TRBJ2-7	.	ASSLVGVDEQY
TRBV2	TRBJ1-5	TRBD1	ASSPGGDARPQH
TRBV2	TRBJ2-6	.	ASSDDRSSGANVLT
TRBV12-3/TRBV12-4	TRBJ2-7	.	ASSFGDAYEQY
TRBV4-1	TRBJ1-3	.	ASSNSGNTIY
TRBV4-2	TRBJ2-2	TRBD2	ASSPPGGAGELF
TRBV28	TRBJ1-5	.	ASSPRVTQPQH
TRBV12-3/TRBV12-4	TRBJ2-7	TRBD1	ASSSLGQGGPYEQY
TRBV6-5	TRBJ2-7	.	ASSYTVEYEQY
TRBV2	TRBJ2-1	.	ASSCQRVRPTDNEQF
TRBV11-2	TRBJ1-3	.	ASSPSTGWGNAIY
TRBV27	TRBJ2-7	.	ASSLSNSVYEQY
TRBV6-2/TRBV6-3	TRBJ2-7	TRBD2	ASSYGWVTSGKGYEQY
TRBV11-2	TRBJ1-1	.	ASSVQGSRRWAF
TRBV10-3	TRBJ2-7	TRBD1	AISAERTGPYEQY
TRBV2	TRBJ2-5	.	ASSEARQKQETQY
TRBV6-2/TRBV6-3	TRBJ2-7	.	ASGGTLHYEQY
TRBV7-9	TRBJ1-2	.	ASSLAGGINYGYT
TRBV6-1	TRBJ2-7	.	ASRPGPTYEQY
TRBV6-4	TRBJ2-2	.	ASTRDKLQLTNTGELF
TRBV6-2/TRBV6-3	TRBJ1-1	.	ASSYSRGNGF
TRBV2	TRBJ2-7	.	ASSDPLEFEQY
TRBV20-1	TRBJ2-5	.	SARDRGRGRETQY
TRBV12-3/TRBV12-4	TRBJ2-1	TRBD2	ASSFALAGRANEQF
TRBV13	TRBJ1-1	.	ASSLTPATNTEAF
TRBV30	TRBJ1-6	TRBD1	AWTGTGILTNNSPLH
TRBV29-1	TRBJ1-1	.	SVDKGKAF
TRBV9	TRBJ1-6	.	ASSESGGPPLH
TRBV18	TRBJ2-7	TRBD2	ASSPLAGGIIDEQY